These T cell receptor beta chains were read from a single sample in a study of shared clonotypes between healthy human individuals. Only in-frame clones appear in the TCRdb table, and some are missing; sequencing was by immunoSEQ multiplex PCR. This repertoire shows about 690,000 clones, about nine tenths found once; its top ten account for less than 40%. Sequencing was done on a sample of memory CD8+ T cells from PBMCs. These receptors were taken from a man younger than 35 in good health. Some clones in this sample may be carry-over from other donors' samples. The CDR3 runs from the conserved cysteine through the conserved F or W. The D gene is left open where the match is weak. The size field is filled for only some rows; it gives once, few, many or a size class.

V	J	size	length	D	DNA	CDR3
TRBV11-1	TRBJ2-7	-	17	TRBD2	TGTGCCAGCAGCTTATCCCTCTACACGGGAGGGCGCGACGAGCAGTACTTC	CASSLSLYTGGRDEQYF
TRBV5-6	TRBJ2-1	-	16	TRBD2	TGTGCCAGCAGCTTGCAAGGGGAGGGACTCTACAATGAGCAGTTCTTC	CASSLQGEGLYNEQFF
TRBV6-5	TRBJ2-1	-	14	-	TGTGCCAGCACCAGGAGGAACTCCTACAATGAGCAGTTCTTC	CASTRRNSYNEQFF
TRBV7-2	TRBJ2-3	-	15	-	TGTGCCAGCAGCTATCGGGGTGCTAGTTCAGATACGCAGTATTTT	CASSYRGASSDTQYF
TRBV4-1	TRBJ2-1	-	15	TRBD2	TGCGCCAGCAGCCAAAGCGGGAACTCCTACAATGAGCAGTTCTTC	CASSQSGNSYNEQFF
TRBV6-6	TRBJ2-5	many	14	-	TGTGCCAGCAGTTACTCCCCCGGGGGAGAGACCCAGTACTTC	CASSYSPGGETQYF
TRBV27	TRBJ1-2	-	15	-	TGTGCCAGCAGTACCATGGGCCTTCTCGGCTATGGCTACACCTTC	CASSTMGLLGYGYTF
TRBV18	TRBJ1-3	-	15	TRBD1	TGTGCCAGCTCAGCGGACAGGGGGCCTGGAAACACCATATATTTT	CASSADRGPGNTIYF
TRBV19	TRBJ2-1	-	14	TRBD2	TGTGCCACTAGGATCGGGGGAGGGCCAACTGAGCAGTTCTTC	CATRIGGGPTEQFF
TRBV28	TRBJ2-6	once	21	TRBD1	TGTGCCAGCAGAACCTCCCGGGACAGTCCCTCGCCCGACTCTGGGGCCAACGTCCTGACTTTC	CASRTSRDSPSPDSGANVLTF
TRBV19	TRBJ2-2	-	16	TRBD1	TGTGCCAGTAGTATGAGACAGGGGGTGGACACCGGGGAGCTGTTTTTT	CASSMRQGVDTGELFF
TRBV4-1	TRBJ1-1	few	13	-	TGCGCCAGCAGCCAAGAGGTGTTAGGCGAAGCTTTCTTT	CASSQEVLGEAFF
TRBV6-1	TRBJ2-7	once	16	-	TGTGCCAGCAGTGCCTCCCCGACAGAGTGGGGCTACGAGCAGTACTTC	CASSASPTEWGYEQYF
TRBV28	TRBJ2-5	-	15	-	TGTGCCAGCAGTCGACAGGCCGGGCCCACGAAGACCCAGTACTTC	CASSRQAGPTKTQYF
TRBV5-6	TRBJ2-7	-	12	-	TGTGCCAGCAGCTCGTACTCCTACGAGCAGTACTTC	CASSSYSYEQYF
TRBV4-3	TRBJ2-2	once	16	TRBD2	TGCGCCAGCAGCCCGGGGAGGGCAGGGAGGGCCGGGGAGCTGTTTTTT	CASSPGRAGRAGELFF
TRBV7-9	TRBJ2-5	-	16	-	TGTGCCGAACGACGGCAAGGACCATCAGTGGGAGAGACCCAGTACTTC	CAERRQGPSVGETQYF
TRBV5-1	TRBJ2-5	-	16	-	TGCGCCAGCAGCTTTCCGACCCACGCAACCCAAGAGACCCAGTACTTC	CASSFPTHATQETQYF